This T cell receptor beta chain is from a study of Ad26.COV2.S vaccination and SARS-CoV-2 variants. This table comes from immunoSEQ multiplex PCR, and its TCRdb copy is limited to in-frame clones, with some not included. The table has 410,000 or so clones, around 92% seen once. Whole-study findings and limits: Similar non-spike TCR breadth was seen in vaccine and placebo recipients.

Per the germline V gene, CDR1 is SSHAT and CDR2 is FNYEAQ (reference sequence). There are 14 residues in the CDR3. Comments on this clone: What it binds is not known. An end of the junction differs from the germline gene, which may be a read error.

Sample treatment: 15 to 20 received Ad26.COV2.S at low or high dose, single or two shots; a few received placebo; per-sample allocation not given. Collection of the samples took place on day 63 after the first injection of vaccine or placebo. Expressing Wuhan-strain SARS-CoV-2 spike, an Ad26 vector served as the vaccine. The J gene is TRBJ2-5, the V gene TRBV7-7; the D is unclear. The specimen was peripheral blood, collected in a trial of Ad26.COV2.S vaccine versus placebo. The TCR comes from a person between 18 and 59 years old who received the Ad26.COV2.S COVID-19 vaccine or a placebo. In DNA, the CDR3 is TGTGCTAGCAGCTTCGGTTCCAGGACGGAGACCCAGTACTTC. Its translation is CASSFGSRTETQYF.